The 26 T cell receptor beta chains below all came from one sample that was sequenced in a study of beta chain features in type 1 diabetes. Expressed TCRB transcripts got sequenced, as all isolated RNA was reverse transcribed. Using immunoSEQ multiplex PCR, the repertoire was profiled, and TCRdb retains in-frame clones only, with some absent. This table holds 280,000 or so clones, around 16% found once. Findings and caveats of the study: Within each of all four CD4+ subsets, Type 1 diabetes patients had TCRB CDR3s that were moderately but significantly shorter.

What these receptors recognize is not known. Sequencing input: naive CD4+ T cells from blood. The receptors shown here come from a man younger than 30 with type 1 diabetes.

In this sample, this clone turned up a few times. The chain joins TRBV28 to TRBJ2-7; D gene uncertain. CDR3 length: 13 residues. V gave up 9 bases and J gave up 0 bases, with 12 bases separating them. CDR1 and CDR2 from the germline V gene are MDHEN and SYDVKM. DNA of the CDR3: TGTGCCAGTGGTACAGAGAACTCCTACGAGCAGTACTTC. Translated, it gives CASGTENSYEQYF. Full variable domain (rest looked up from reference TRBV28 and TRBJ2-7): DVKVTQSSRYLVKRTGEKVFLECVQDMDHENMFWYRQDPGLGLRLIYFSYDVKMKEKGDIPEGYSVSREKKERFSLILESASTNQTSMYLCASGTENSYEQYFGPGTRLTVT.

The V gene is TRBV2, the J gene TRBJ2-7, with a weak D call TRBD1 (5 bases). Trimming left V 6 bases short and J 1 base short, with 16 bases between. The CDR3 extends over 15 amino acids. Germline CDR1 SNHLY, CDR2 FYNNEI. The chain's CDR3 is CASRELDTGSYEQYF. CDR3 DNA sequence: TGTGCCAGCAGAGAATTGGACACCGGTTCCTACGAGCAGTACTTC.

This clone has only one observation. The chain uses TRBV15 and TRBJ1-2; TRBD1 matches 8 bases. The germline gives CDR1 LNHNV, CDR2 YYDKDF (reference sequence). Trimming removed 0 bases from V and 4 bases from J; junction bases left unmatched: 13. This CDR3 comprises 18 residues. CDR3 loop: CATSRDSTRTGRSYGYTF. For the CDR3, the DNA is TGTGCCACCAGCAGAGATAGTACCCGGACAGGGAGGAGCTATGGCTACACCTTC.

The chain carries TRBV9 and TRBJ2-3; no reliable D call. CDR1 is SGDLS and CDR2 is YYNGEE in the germline V gene. The CDR3 is 15 amino acids. Trimming took off 0 bases at V and 8 bases at J, with 16 bases between the two ends. The chain's CDR3 is CASSVGTIWLGTQYF. The DNA of the CDR3 is TGTGCCAGCAGCGTAGGTACTATCTGGCTGGGTACGCAGTATTTT.

This chain joins TRBV5-1 and TRBJ2-5; TRBD1 is a possible D gene (5 bases). This CDR3 comprises 15 residues. Germline CDR1 reads SGHRS; CDR2 reads YFSETQ. V was trimmed by 3 bases and J by 1 base, leaving 13 bases between them. The CDR3 bases are TGCGCCAGCAGCTCCACAACAGGTTTCCAAGAGACCCAGTACTTC. Translating it yields CASSSTTGFQETQYF.

The gene calls are TRBV10-3 and TRBJ2-7; weak D call: TRBD2 (5 bases). V was shortened by 6 bases and J by 1 base, with 13 bases between the two germline ends. Germline V CDR1 and CDR2: ENHRY, SYGVKD. This CDR3 comprises 14 residues. DNA for the CDR3: TGTGCCATCAGGGACCGGGAAAGTTCCTACGAGCAGTACTTC. This sequence encodes CAIRDRESSYEQYF.

V gene TRBV15 combines with J gene TRBJ2-5; weak D call: TRBD1 (6 bases). This CDR3 has 15 amino acids. Looked up from germline, CDR1 is LNHNV and CDR2 is YYDKDF (reference sequence). V lost 0 bases and J 5 bases, leaving 13 bases between the germline ends. CDR3 coding DNA: TGTGCCACCAGCAGAGATATTGCAGGGGAGGAGACCCAGTACTTC. This codes for CATSRDIAGEETQYF. Variable domain in full (rest from reference TRBV15 and TRBJ2-5): DAMVIQNPRYQVTQFGKPVTLSCSQTLNHNVMYWYQQKSSQAPKLLFHYYDKDFNNEADTPDNFQSRRPNTSFCFLDIRSPGLGDTAMYLCATSRDIAGEETQYFGPGTRLLVL.

This clone has a handful of counts. The chain couples TRBV9 to TRBJ2-2; 7 bases are a match to TRBD2. The V gene end was trimmed by 1 base and the J gene end by 2 bases; junction bases not matched to a gene: 5. In germline, CDR1 is SGDLS, CDR2 YYNGEE. This CDR3 has 16 amino acids. CDR3 amino acids: CASSVQAGRNTGELFF. The CDR3 DNA reads TGTGCCAGCAGCGTACAAGCGGGGCGCAACACCGGGGAGCTGTTTTTT.

This clone was counted only a few times. V gene TRBV18 combines with J gene TRBJ2-3, with TRBD2 matching over 7 bases. This CDR3 has 15 amino acids. Germline V gene sequence: CDR1 KGHSH, CDR2 LQKENI. J lost 0 bases, V lost 3 bases, and 3 bases had no gene match. This CDR3 is CASSPGGVSTDTQYF. Here the CDR3 DNA reads TGTGCCAGCTCACCGGGAGGGGTCAGCACAGATACGCAGTATTTT.

This clone has a single count. The chain employs TRBV28 and TRBJ2-7; D is unresolved. V was shortened by 3 bases and J by 5 bases, with 5 bases between the two germline ends. The CDR3 has 11 residues. Germline V gene lookup returns CDR1 MDHEN and CDR2 SYDVKM. The CDR3 loop is CASSFLHEQYF. CDR3 nucleotides: TGTGCCAGCAGTTTTCTCCACGAGCAGTACTTC.

The chain employs TRBV7-2 and TRBJ2-7; 11 bases are a match to TRBD2. Germline loops: CDR1 SGHTA, CDR2 FQGNSA. V dropped 5 bases and J dropped 0; count of bases not matched to a gene: 3. This CDR3 spans 15 amino acids. DNA for the CDR3: TGTGCCAGCAGCGCGACTAGCGGGGCCTCCTACGAGCAGTACTTC. As protein: CASSATSGASYEQYF.

Only a few counts were recorded for this clone. The chain carries TRBV29-1 and TRBJ1-5, with 7 bases identical to TRBD1. The V and J ends lost 6 bases and 6 bases, in that order; junction bases with no gene match: 11. Germline lookup yields CDR1 SQVTM and CDR2 ANQGSEA. This CDR3 is 14 amino acids long. The CDR3 here is CSVNDRDSSQPQHF. CDR3 nucleotides: TGCAGCGTCAATGACAGGGACTCCAGTCAGCCCCAGCATTTT. The entire variable domain, with the rest obtained from reference TRBV29-1 and TRBJ1-5, is as follows: SAVISQKPSRDICQRGTSLTIQCQVDSQVTMMFWYRQQPGQSLTLIATANQGSEATYESGFVIDKFPISRPNLTFSTLTVSNMSPEDSSIYLCSVNDRDSSQPQHFGDGTRLSIL.

The table lists this clone with a few counts. The chain is built from TRBV5-1 and TRBJ2-5; 12 nucleotides align to TRBD2. From germline, CDR1 is SGHRS and CDR2 YFSETQ. After removal of 0 bases from V and 9 bases from J, the junction contained 12 bases not matched to a gene. The length of the CDR3 is 17 residues. The DNA for the CDR3 is TGCGCCAGCAGCTTGGCCGCGGGACTAGCGGGCCGAGGGGCCCAGTACTTC. This sequence encodes CASSLAAGLAGRGAQYF.

This chain connects TRBV28 to TRBJ2-1, with 7 bases identical to TRBD1. The ends lost 6 bases at V and 3 bases at J; junction bases unmatched: 5. The CDR3 runs 14 residues. Per germline, CDR1 MDHEN and CDR2 SYDVKM. DNA of the CDR3: TGTGCCAGCAGGGCCGGGACAGACTACAATGAGCAGTTCTTC. Its protein product is CASRAGTDYNEQFF. Full variable domain (remainder filled in from reference TRBV28 and TRBJ2-1): DVKVTQSSRYLVKRTGEKVFLECVQDMDHENMFWYRQDPGLGLRLIYFSYDVKMKEKGDIPEGYSVSREKKERFSLILESASTNQTSMYLCASRAGTDYNEQFFGPGTRLTVL.

A few counts support this clone. This chain connects TRBV7-9 to TRBJ2-3; D remains ambiguous. The length of the CDR3 is 13 residues. V was cut by 2 bases and J by 3 bases, with 6 bases left in between. Germline lookup yields CDR1 SEHNR and CDR2 FQNEAQ (reference sequence). The CDR3 region is CASSLKSTDTQYF. The DNA for the CDR3 is TGTGCCAGCAGCTTAAAATCAACAGATACGCAGTATTTT.

CDR3 amino acids: CAWREGLAQETQYF. As DNA, the CDR3 is TGTGCCTGGAGGGAGGGACTAGCACAAGAGACCCAGTACTTC. The genes are TRBV30 and TRBJ2-5; TRBD2 matches 9 bases. V shed 3 bases and J 2 bases; nucleotides not matched to a gene: 4. This CDR3 contains 14 residues. Germline CDR1 is GTSNPN and CDR2 is SVGIG (reference sequence).

This clone appeared once. The gene calls are TRBV6-5 and TRBJ2-5; D unresolved. The CDR3 length is 15 residues. The germline V gene has CDR1 MNHEY and CDR2 SVGAGI. The V gene lost 6 bases and the J gene lost 9 bases, with 23 bases spanning the gap. Here the CDR3 DNA reads TGTGCCAGCAGCCTCCATGACAAGTTCCAAGGTGCCCAGTACTTC. This codes for CASSLHDKFQGAQYF.

The rearrangement joins TRBV7-8 to TRBJ2-3; D unresolved. Germline assignment: CDR1 SGHVS and CDR2 FQNEAQ. This CDR3 has 13 amino acids. Trimming removed 0 bases from V and 6 bases from J, with 7 bases in between. CDR3 loop: CASSLAWADTQYF. Written as DNA, the CDR3 is TGTGCCAGCAGCTTAGCTTGGGCTGATACGCAGTATTTT.

The table lists this clone with a few counts. The chain uses TRBV19 and TRBJ1-1; D is uncertain. The germline V gene has CDR1 LNHDA and CDR2 SQIVND (reference sequence). Trimming pared 7 bases from V and 0 bases from J, leaving 15 bases between. CDR3 length: 15 residues. Here the CDR3 DNA reads TGTGCCAGTACGGCGAGGTCGTCCATGAACACTGAAGCTTTCTTT. It yields the protein CASTARSSMNTEAFF. Full variable domain (outside the CDR3, taken from reference TRBV19 and TRBJ1-1): DGGITQSPKYLFRKEGQNVTLSCEQNLNHDAMYWYRQDPGQGLRLIYYSQIVNDFQKGDIAEGYSVSREKKESFPLTVTSAQKNPTAFYLCASTARSSMNTEAFFGQGTRLTVV.

The chain is built from TRBV19 and TRBJ1-5, with D possibly being TRBD1 (6 bases). The CDR3 spans 17 residues. Trimming removed 6 bases at V and 0 bases at J, with 18 bases between. Germline V CDR1 and CDR2: LNHDA, SQIVND (reference sequence). This CDR3 reads CASRPWAGTTSNQPQHF. The CDR3 DNA follows: TGTGCCAGTAGACCTTGGGCCGGGACAACTAGCAATCAGCCCCAGCATTTT.

This chain joins TRBV9 and TRBJ2-3; D remains unclear. The V end was cut by 4 bases, the J end by 4 bases, with 13 bases between. CDR3 length equals 14 residues. Germline V CDR1 and CDR2: SGDLS, YYNGEE. The CDR3 reads CASSRGGYADTQYF. The CDR3 DNA is TGTGCCAGCAGCCGCGGTGGGTACGCAGATACGCAGTATTTT.

This clone occurred a few times. This sequence joins TRBV7-2 and TRBJ1-2, with D maybe TRBD1 (6 bases). This CDR3 has 13 residues. Germline V gene lookup returns CDR1 SGHTA and CDR2 FQGNSA. The V gene lost 5 bases and the J gene lost 4 bases, with 11 bases spanning the gap. The DNA for the CDR3 is TGTGCCAGCAGCCGTGGGGGCGGCTATGGCTACACCTTC. Amino acids: CASSRGGGYGYTF.

This sequence joins TRBV5-1 and TRBJ2-3; 9 nucleotides agree with TRBD1. Germline V gene data show CDR1 as SGHRS and CDR2 as YFSETQ. This CDR3 contains 19 residues. J lost 2 bases, V lost 4 bases, and 17 bases had no gene match. Here the CDR3 DNA reads TGCGCCAGCAGCAACCGCCCTCCGGGACAGGGATCTCCCACAGATACGCAGTATTTT. This codes for CASSNRPPGQGSPTDTQYF.

This clone turned up a few times. The chain recombines TRBV7-9 with TRBJ1-1, with TRBD1 as a possible D gene (6 bases). Germline V gene sequence: CDR1 SEHNR, CDR2 FQNEAQ (reference sequence). CDR3 length equals 14 residues. The V end was cut by 3 bases, the J end by 2 bases, with 10 bases between. Written as DNA, the CDR3 is TGTGCCAGCAGCTTCTCCAGGGGAAACACTGAAGCTTTCTTT. It yields the protein CASSFSRGNTEAFF.

The gene calls are TRBV28 and TRBJ1-1; the D gene is possibly TRBD1 (5 bases). Germline V CDR1 and CDR2: MDHEN, SYDVKM. The CDR3 length is 15 residues. Trimming pared 5 bases from V and 3 bases from J, leaving 16 bases between. CDR3 residues: CASSPGAGGDTEAFF. The CDR3 nucleotides are TGTGCCAGCAGTCCCGGGGCTGGAGGGGACACTGAAGCTTTCTTT.

The CDR3 protein is CASSPRTAEAFF. The CDR3, as DNA: TGTGCCAGCTCACCACGGACAGCTGAAGCTTTCTTT. This chain joins TRBV18 and TRBJ1-1; tentatively, D is TRBD1 (6 bases). Germline V lookup: CDR1 KGHSH, CDR2 LQKENI. V shed 1 base and J shed 6 bases, with 6 bases lying between them. The CDR3 contains 12 residues. The whole variable domain, remainder taken from reference TRBV18 and TRBJ1-1, is NAGVMQNPRHLVRRRGQEARLRCSPMKGHSHVYWYRQLPEEGLKFMVYLQKENIIDESGMPKERFSAEFPKEGPSILRIQQVVRGDSAAYFCASSPRTAEAFFGQGTRLTVV.